The 3 T cell receptor beta chains reported below all come from one sample, sequenced in a study of CD8 T cells in ankylosing spondylitis. TCRdb recomputed calls from the 5' RACE reads with MiXCR, one row per CDR3 protein. Here the sample spans fewer than 250,000 distinct CDR3 sequences, about 11% being singletons. Input material: blood, either unsorted or a sorted T cell fraction (not recorded which). The receptors originated from a male donor with ankylosing spondylitis or in good health (not recorded which).

In this sample, this clonotype turned up a few times. The V gene is TRBV4-2, the J gene TRBJ2-7; unclear D gene. The V gene lost 1 base and the J gene lost 3 bases, with 10 bases spanning the gap. The CDR3 covers 14 residues. Germline V gene sequence: CDR1 LGHNA, CDR2 YNFKEQ. CDR3 amino acids: CASSQVRSDYEQYF. CDR3 coding DNA: TGTGCCAGCAGCCAAGTTCGGTCGGACTACGAGCAGTACTTC.

This clonotype occurred many times. V and J are TRBV29-1 and TRBJ2-2; 8 bases map to TRBD1. V trimming: 5 bases; J trimming: 1 base; junction bases outside the gene matches: 9. The CDR3 loop spans 16 amino acids. Germline assignment: CDR1 SQVTM and CDR2 ANQGSEA. CDR3 protein: CSVRTPGTGNTGELFF. In DNA, the CDR3 is TGCAGCGTTCGAACCCCCGGGACAGGGAACACCGGGGAGCTGTTTTTT.

This clonotype appeared many times. The chain has TRBV5-1 and TRBJ1-5; D gene ambiguous. The CDR3 is 16 residues long. Germline CDR1 is SGHRS and CDR2 is YFSETQ. V gave up 0 bases and J gave up 0 bases, with 10 bases separating them. The CDR3 DNA sequence: TGCGCCAGCAGCTTGGGGGCAGCGAATAGCAATCAGCCCCAGCATTTT. Its protein product is CASSLGAANSNQPQHF.